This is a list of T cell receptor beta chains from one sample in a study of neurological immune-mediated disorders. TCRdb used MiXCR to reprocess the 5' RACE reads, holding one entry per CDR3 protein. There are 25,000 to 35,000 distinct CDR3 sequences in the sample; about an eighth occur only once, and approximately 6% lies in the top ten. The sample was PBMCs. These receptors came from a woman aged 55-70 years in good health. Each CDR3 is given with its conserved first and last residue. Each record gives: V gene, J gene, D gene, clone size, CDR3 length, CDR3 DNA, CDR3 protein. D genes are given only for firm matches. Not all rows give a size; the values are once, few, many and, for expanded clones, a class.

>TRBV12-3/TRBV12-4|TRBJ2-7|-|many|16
TGTGCCAGCAGTTTCGTTGGGCCCCGGTGGACCTACGAGCAGTACTTC
CASSFVGPRWTYEQYF
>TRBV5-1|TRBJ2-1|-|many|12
TGCGCCAGCAGCTTGGGGTTTAATGAGCAGTTCTTC
CASSLGFNEQFF
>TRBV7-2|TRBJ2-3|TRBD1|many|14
TGTGCCAGCAGCTCGACAGGGTGGGTAGATACGCAGTATTTT
CASSSTGWVDTQYF
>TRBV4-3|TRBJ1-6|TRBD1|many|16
TGCGCCAGCAGCCAAGGACAGGGCTCCTATAATTCACCCCTCCACTTT
CASSQGQGSYNSPLHF
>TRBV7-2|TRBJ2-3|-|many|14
TGTGCCAGCAGCCAAGGATGGAGCTCAGATACGCAGTATTTT
CASSQGWSSDTQYF
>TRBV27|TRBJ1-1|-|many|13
TGTGCCAGCAGTTTAAATTCCGGGGGGAAAGCTTTCTTT
CASSLNSGGKAFF
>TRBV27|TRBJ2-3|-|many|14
TGTGCCAGCAAACAACAGGGACGCACAGATACGCAGTATTTT
CASKQQGRTDTQYF
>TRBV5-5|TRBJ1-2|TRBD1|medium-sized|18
TGTGCCAGCAGCCTTGGCATATTCTCAGGGGGAAGAGACTATGGCTACACCTTC
CASSLGIFSGGRDYGYTF
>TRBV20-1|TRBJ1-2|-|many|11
TGCAGTGCCACAGGATCCTATGGCTACACCTTC
CSATGSYGYTF
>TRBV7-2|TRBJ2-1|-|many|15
TGTGCCAGCAGCGCCAGGGCAAGCTCCTACAATGAGCAGTTCTTC
CASSARASSYNEQFF
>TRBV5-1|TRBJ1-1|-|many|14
TGCGCCAGCAGCTTGAGCGGTACGAACACTGAAGCTTTCTTT
CASSLSGTNTEAFF
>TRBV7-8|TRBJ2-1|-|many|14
TGTGCCAGCAGCTCCGCAGGGACCTACAATGAGCAGTTCTTC
CASSSAGTYNEQFF
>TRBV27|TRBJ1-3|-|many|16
TGTGCCAGCAGTTTAAGGAGCCCCTACTCTGGAAACACCATATATTTT
CASSLRSPYSGNTIYF
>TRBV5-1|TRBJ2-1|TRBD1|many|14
TGCGCCAGCAGCTTTCCGACAGGGGACAATGAGCAGTTCTTC
CASSFPTGDNEQFF
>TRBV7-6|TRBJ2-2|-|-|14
TGTGCCAGCAGCTTATCATCGAACACCGGGGAGCTGTTTTTT
CASSLSSNTGELFF
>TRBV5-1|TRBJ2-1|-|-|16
TGCGCCAGCAGCTTGGATCAGGCCGGGAACTACAATGAGCAGTTCTTC
CASSLDQAGNYNEQFF
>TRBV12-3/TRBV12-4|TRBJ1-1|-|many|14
TGTGCCAGCAGTTTCAAGGGTTGGGTTACTGAAGCTTTCTTT
CASSFKGWVTEAFF
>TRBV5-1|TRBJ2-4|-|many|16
TGCGCCAGCAGCTTCACAGCCGCCACTGCCAAAAACATTCAGTACTTC
CASSFTAATAKNIQYF
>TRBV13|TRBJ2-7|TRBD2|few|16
TGTGCCAGCAGCCCGCTGACTAGCGGGAACTCCTACGAGCAGTACTTC
CASSPLTSGNSYEQYF
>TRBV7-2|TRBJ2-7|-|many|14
TGTGCCAGCAGCCAATCTTTGACCCCCCACGAGCAGTACTTC
CASSQSLTPHEQYF
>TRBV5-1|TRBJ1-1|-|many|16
TGCGCCAGCAGCTTGGAGATGGCCGGGATGAACACTGAAGCTTTCTTT
CASSLEMAGMNTEAFF
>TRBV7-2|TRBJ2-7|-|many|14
TGTGCCAGCAGCTTAGGGGACCGGACCTACGAGCAGTACTTC
CASSLGDRTYEQYF
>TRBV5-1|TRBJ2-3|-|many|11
TGCGCCAGCAGCCAGGCAGATACGCAGTATTTT
CASSQADTQYF
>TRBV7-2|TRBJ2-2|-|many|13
TGTGCCAGCAGGGATCTAAACACCGGGGAGCTGTTTTTT
CASRDLNTGELFF
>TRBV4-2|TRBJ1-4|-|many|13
TGTGCCAGCAGCCAAATAACTGCCCTAAAACTGTTTTTT
CASSQITALKLFF
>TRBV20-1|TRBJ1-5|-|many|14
TGCAGTGCTAGTCCTCTGGGTGAGGACCAGCCCCAGCATTTT
CSASPLGEDQPQHF
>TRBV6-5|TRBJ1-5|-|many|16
TGTGCCAGCAGGCCCCTTCGGGTCACCAGCAATCAGCCCCAGCATTTT
CASRPLRVTSNQPQHF
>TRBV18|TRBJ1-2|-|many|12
TGTGCCAGCTCACCAACCGGGGATGGCTACACCTTC
CASSPTGDGYTF
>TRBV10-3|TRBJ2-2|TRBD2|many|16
TGTGCCATCAGGGAGGCGGGGGATATGAACACCGGGGAGCTGTTTTTT
CAIREAGDMNTGELFF
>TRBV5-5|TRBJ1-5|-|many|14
TGTGCCAGCAGCCCGGGGACCGCTAATCAGCCCCAGCATTTT
CASSPGTANQPQHF
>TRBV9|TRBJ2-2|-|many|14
TGTGCCAGCAGCCCTCTATTGGGGGCCGGGGAGCTGTTTTTT
CASSPLLGAGELFF
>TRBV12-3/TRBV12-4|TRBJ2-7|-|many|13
TGTGCCAGCAGCTTAGGAAGGGCCTACGAGCAGTACTTC
CASSLGRAYEQYF
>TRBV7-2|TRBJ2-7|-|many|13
TGTGCCAGCAGCTTAGCGAGGGGGGGAGAGCAGTACTTC
CASSLARGGEQYF
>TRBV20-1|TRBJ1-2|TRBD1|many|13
TGCAGTGCTGGGACAGCAACCAACTATGGCTACACCTTC
CSAGTATNYGYTF
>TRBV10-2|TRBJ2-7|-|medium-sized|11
TGCGCCAGCTCTCCATCCTACGAGCAGTACTTC
CASSPSYEQYF
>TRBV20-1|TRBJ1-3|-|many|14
TGCAGTGCTAGTGCAGCCAGCTCTGGAAACACCATATATTTT
CSASAASSGNTIYF
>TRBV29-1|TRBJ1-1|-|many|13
TGCAGCGTTGATCGGGAGGGTAAGGGTGAAGCTTTCTTT
CSVDREGKGEAFF
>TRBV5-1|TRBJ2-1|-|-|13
TGCGCCAGCAGCGGGGGGGCGGGAAATGAGCAGTTCTTC
CASSGGAGNEQFF
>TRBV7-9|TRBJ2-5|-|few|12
TGTGCCAGCAGCCGATACGCAGAGACCCAGTACTTC
CASSRYAETQYF
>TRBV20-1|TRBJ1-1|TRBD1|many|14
TGCAGTGCTTCCCGGACAGGAAAGAACACTGAAGCTTTCTTT
CSASRTGKNTEAFF
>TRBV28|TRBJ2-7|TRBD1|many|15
TGTGCCAGCAGCCTCGCCGGGACAGGGAGGCACGAGCAGTACTTC
CASSLAGTGRHEQYF
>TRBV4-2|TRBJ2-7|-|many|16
TGTGCCAGCAGCCAAGAATGGGCAGCTGGAACCTACGAGCAGTACTTC
CASSQEWAAGTYEQYF
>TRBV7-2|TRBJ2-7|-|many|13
TGTGCCAGCAGCGCCGGGCCCGCGGGCGAGCAGTACTTC
CASSAGPAGEQYF
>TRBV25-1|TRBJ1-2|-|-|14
TGTGCCAGCAGTGACCCCCAGGCCCTCGGTGGCTACACCTTC
CASSDPQALGGYTF
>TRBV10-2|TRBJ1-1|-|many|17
TGCGCCAGCAGTGAGTCAGGCTACCCTAATTGGGGCACTGAAGCTTTCTTT
CASSESGYPNWGTEAFF
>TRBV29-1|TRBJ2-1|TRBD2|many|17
TGCAGCGTTGAAGATCGGGCTAGCGGCCGTGTGAACAATGAGCAGTTCTTC
CSVEDRASGRVNNEQFF
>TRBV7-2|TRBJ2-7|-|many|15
TGTGCCAGCAGCTTAGGGGGGACATCCACCTACGAGCAGTACTTC
CASSLGGTSTYEQYF
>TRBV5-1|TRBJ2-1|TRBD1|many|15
TGCGCCAGCAGCTTGACGGACAGGGACTACAATGAGCAGTTCTTC
CASSLTDRDYNEQFF
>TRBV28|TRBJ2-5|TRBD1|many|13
TGTGCCAGCAGCCGACAGGGACGAGAGACCCAGTACTTC
CASSRQGRETQYF
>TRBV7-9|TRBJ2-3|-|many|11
TGTGCCAGCAGCTTAGCAGATACGCAGTATTTT
CASSLADTQYF
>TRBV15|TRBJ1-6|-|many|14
TGTGCCACCAGCAGAGAAGGAGAGAATTCACCCCTCCACTTT
CATSREGENSPLHF
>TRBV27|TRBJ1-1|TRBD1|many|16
TGTGCCAGCAGCCGACCCCCGACAGGGTTCGAGACTGAAGCTTTCTTT
CASSRPPTGFETEAFF
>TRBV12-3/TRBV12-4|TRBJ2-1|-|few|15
TGTGCCAGCAGTTTACGGCAGGGTCACTACAATGACCAGTTCTTC
CASSLRQGHYNDQFF
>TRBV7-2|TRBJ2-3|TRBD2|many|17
TGTGCCAGCAGCTTAGTGACTAGCGGGAGGATGACAGATACGCAGTATTTT
CASSLVTSGRMTDTQYF
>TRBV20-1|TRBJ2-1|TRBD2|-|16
TGCAGTGCTAGATCCCTAGCGGGGAACTCCTACAATGAGCAGTTCTTC
CSARSLAGNSYNEQFF
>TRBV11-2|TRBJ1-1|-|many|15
TGTGCCAGCAGCTTAGCGTGGGGGCCGGCGGCCGTCGCTTTCTTT
CASSLAWGPAAVAFF
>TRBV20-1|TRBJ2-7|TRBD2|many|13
TGCAGTGCTAGAGAGGCTAGCGGGTACGAGCAGTACTTC
CSAREASGYEQYF